Presented here are 30 T cell receptor beta chains from one specimen sequenced in a study of cytomegalovirus exposure and HLA in healthy donors. PCR used 60 Vbeta primers and 13 Jbeta primers. TCRdb's copy holds only in-frame clones and misses some; the assay was immunoSEQ multiplex PCR. The sample carries about 120,000 clones, 66% recorded once. Material: PBMCs. These receptors were collected from a man aged 18-30 years in good health and CMV-seronegative.

This clone was picked up a small number of times. The chain recombines TRBV30 with TRBJ1-1; D gene unclear. The CDR3 loop spans 15 amino acids. Germline V gene sequence: CDR1 GTSNPN, CDR2 SVGIG (reference sequence). Trimming shortened V by 2 bases and J by 1 base, and 14 bases separated the two germline ends. The CDR3 DNA sequence: TGTGCCTGGAGTCCCCTCCGGGTCGGGAACACTGAAGCTTTCTTT. Its protein product is CAWSPLRVGNTEAFF.

This clone was observed a handful of times. The rearrangement uses TRBV30 and TRBJ1-3, with 7 nucleotides matching TRBD1. This CDR3 region has 15 residues. With V trimmed by 4 bases and J by 5 bases, 11 bases remained unmatched. Germline CDR1 and CDR2: GTSNPN and SVGIG (reference sequence). The CDR3 coding sequence is TGTGCCTGGAACCCTCAGACAGGGATCCGAAACACCATATATTTT. As protein: CAWNPQTGIRNTIYF.

The chain carries TRBV5-4 and TRBJ1-4; maybe TRBD1 (5 bases). The CDR3 covers 16 residues. Germline loops: CDR1 SGHNT, CDR2 YYREEE (reference sequence). V shed 0 bases and J shed 14 bases, with 23 bases lying between them. The CDR3 DNA reads TGTGCCAGCAGCTTGGGGACCCCCGGGACTCAAGTGAGGCTGTTTTTT. Amino acids: CASSLGTPGTQVRLFF.

This rearrangement joins TRBV15 to TRBJ2-1; TRBD1 agrees at 9 bases. Trimming cost V 3 bases and J 4 bases; bases outside gene matches: 10. CDR3 length: 17 residues. CDR1 and CDR2 from the germline V gene are LNHNV and YYDKDF (reference sequence). CDR3 in DNA: TGTGCCACCAGCAGTACTATTGGGACAGGGCATTACAATGAGCAGTTCTTC. Protein: CATSSTIGTGHYNEQFF.

The J gene is TRBJ1-3, the V gene TRBV5-8; no firm D call. V was cut by 4 bases and J by 0 bases, with 8 bases left in between. The germline V gene has CDR1 SGHTS and CDR2 YDEGEE. The CDR3 loop spans 14 amino acids. The CDR3 protein is CASSPQSSGNTIYF. CDR3 DNA: TGTGCCAGCAGCCCACAGAGCTCTGGAAACACCATATATTTT.

This clone has more than one count but fewer than ten. The J gene is TRBJ2-7, the V gene TRBV19; 9 nucleotides line up with TRBD1. V lost 10 bases to trimming and J lost 4 bases; unmatched junction nucleotides: 11. The CDR3 is made up of 14 amino acids. Per the germline V gene, CDR1 is LNHDA and CDR2 is SQIVND (reference sequence). The CDR3 nucleotides read TGTGCCACAGCCAGACAGGGGGGACTTTACGAGCAGTACTTC. Its protein is CATARQGGLYEQYF. Using reference TRBV19 and TRBJ2-7 for the parts outside the CDR3, the full variable domain is DGGITQSPKYLFRKEGQNVTLSCEQNLNHDAMYWYRQDPGQGLRLIYYSQIVNDFQKGDIAEGYSVSREKKESFPLTVTSAQKNPTAFYLCATARQGGLYEQYFGPGTRLTVT.

The chain uses TRBV7-2 and TRBJ2-7, with D hard to call. Trimming left V 1 base short and J 2 bases short, with 12 bases between. The germline V gene encodes CDR1 SGHTA and CDR2 FQGNSA. The CDR3 spans 15 residues. DNA of the CDR3: TGTGCCAGCAGCTTAGTTGAAACAGACACCTACGAGCAGTACTTC. It translates to CASSLVETDTYEQYF.

In this sample, this clone turned up a few times. The chain uses TRBV7-3 and TRBJ2-7; 8 bases agree with TRBD2. This CDR3 is built from 13 residues. The V gene end was trimmed by 5 bases and the J gene end by 4 bases; junction bases not matched to a gene: 4. Germline CDR1 SGHTA, CDR2 FQGTGA. CDR3 nucleotide sequence: TGTGCCAGCAGCACAAGCGGGGGTTACGAGCAGTACTTC. Translation gives CASSTSGGYEQYF.

The rearrangement uses TRBV27 and TRBJ1-5; maybe TRBD1 (6 bases). This CDR3 is built from 16 residues. V shed 6 bases and J shed 2 bases, with 17 bases lying between them. Germline lookup yields CDR1 MNHEY and CDR2 SMNVEV (reference sequence). CDR3 DNA sequence: TGTGCCAGCAGGTGGACAGCCGAGGTGGGCAATCAGCCCCAGCATTTT. Protein: CASRWTAEVGNQPQHF.

This rearrangement joins TRBV11-1 to TRBJ2-7, with D possibly being TRBD2 (5 bases). Trimming pared 2 bases from V and 3 bases from J, leaving 14 bases between. CDR3 length equals 15 residues. CDR1 is SGHAT and CDR2 is FQDESV in the germline V gene (reference sequence). CDR3 in amino acids: CASSLHRTDRYEQYF. Here the CDR3 DNA reads TGTGCCAGCAGCTTACATAGGACTGATCGCTACGAGCAGTACTTC. Looking up the rest from reference TRBV11-1 and TRBJ2-7 gives the full variable domain: EAEVAQSPRYKITEKSQAVAFWCDPISGHATLYWYRQILGQGPELLVQFQDESVVDDSQLPKDRFSAERLKGVDSTLKIQPAELGDSAMYLCASSLHRTDRYEQYFGPGTRLTVT.

As concerns this clone: The junction and the germline gene differ at one end; a read error may be behind it. The chain couples TRBV27 to TRBJ2-1, with 9 bases matching TRBD2. In germline, CDR1 is MNHEY, CDR2 SMNVEV (reference sequence). The CDR3 loop spans 15 amino acids. The CDR3 region has the DNA TGTTCCAGCAGTTTATCTAGCGGGAAGTACAATGAGCAGTTCTTC. This codes for CSSSLSSGKYNEQFF.

About this clone itself: A read error may account for a junction end that differs from germline. The rearrangement uses TRBV4-3 and TRBJ2-7, with 7 bases aligning to TRBD1. Per the germline V gene, CDR1 is LGHNA and CDR2 is YSLEER. This CDR3 has 15 residues. The CDR3 spells CSSSLHHKGAYEQYF. CDR3 sequence (DNA): TGCTCCAGCAGCCTCCATCACAAGGGGGCTTACGAGCAGTACTTC.

In this sample, this clone turned up a few times. This rearrangement joins TRBV11-2 to TRBJ1-1, with D possibly matching TRBD1 (5 bases). CDR3 length: 14 residues. V gave up 1 base and J gave up 3 bases, with 9 bases separating them. CDR1 is SGHAT, CDR2 FQNNGV, per germline. CDR3 loop: CASSLGTSYTEAFF. As DNA, the CDR3 is TGTGCCAGCAGCTTAGGGACATCCTACACTGAAGCTTTCTTT.

The chain has TRBV15 and TRBJ2-1; TRBD2 aligns across 8 bases. V shed 0 bases and J 3 bases; nucleotides not matched to a gene: 7. Per the germline V gene, CDR1 is LNHNV and CDR2 is YYDKDF (reference sequence). This CDR3 comprises 17 residues. CDR3 amino acids: CATSRDRGTSRYNEQFF. Written as DNA, the CDR3 is TGTGCCACCAGCAGAGATCGGGGGACTAGTCGCTACAATGAGCAGTTCTTC.

This chain links TRBV29-1 with TRBJ2-7, with TRBD1 identical over 7 bases. Germline V gene lookup returns CDR1 SQVTM and CDR2 ANQGSEA. The CDR3 sequence is 13 residues long. V was pared by 6 bases and J by 2 bases, with 7 bases of the junction left unmatched. CDR3 nucleotide sequence: TGCAGCGTACAACAGGGGCCGGCCTACGAGCAGTACTTC. Translating it yields CSVQQGPAYEQYF.

V is TRBV19 and J is TRBJ1-5; D unclear. The V and J ends lost 1 base and 0 bases respectively, with 16 bases between them. This CDR3 spans 18 amino acids. The germline CDR1 and CDR2 sequences are LNHDA and SQIVND (reference sequence). The CDR3 region has the DNA TGTGCCAGTAGTATAGTCTCTACAGATACTTATAGCAATCAGCCCCAGCATTTT. It translates to CASSIVSTDTYSNQPQHF.

This rearrangement joins TRBV28 to TRBJ1-1; TRBD1 aligns across 8 bases. The CDR3 loop spans 13 amino acids. CDR1 is MDHEN and CDR2 is SYDVKM in the germline V gene. V lost 3 bases to trimming and J lost 3 bases; unmatched junction nucleotides: 0. The CDR3 is CASSFRGHTEAFF. Here the CDR3 DNA reads TGTGCCAGCAGTTTCAGGGGGCACACTGAAGCTTTCTTT.

As DNA, the CDR3 is TGTGCCAGCAGTGGGGGACTAGCGGGGATGGGGCAGTTCTTC. Its protein is CASSGGLAGMGQFF. This chain uses TRBV2 with TRBJ2-1; 13 bases match TRBD2. The V gene end was trimmed by 4 bases and the J gene end by 12 bases; junction bases not matched to a gene: 6. From germline, CDR1 is SNHLY and CDR2 FYNNEI. The length of the CDR3 is 14 residues.

The gene calls are TRBV25-1 and TRBJ2-1; D call uncertain. This CDR3 is 14 amino acids long. From germline, CDR1 is MGHDK and CDR2 SYGVNS. The V end was cut by 3 bases, the J end by 6 bases, with 12 bases between. The CDR3 DNA reads as TGTGCCAGCAGTGATCCCTCTTCGGGCAATGAGCAGTTCTTC. It yields the protein CASSDPSSGNEQFF.

This sequence joins TRBV6-5 and TRBJ1-2, with 8 bases that match TRBD1. After removal of 7 bases from V and 6 bases from J, the junction contained 10 bases not matched to a gene. This CDR3 contains 14 residues. The germline V gene has CDR1 MNHEY and CDR2 SVGAGI. CDR3 residues: CASKFSDRENGYTF. In nucleotides, the CDR3 is TGTGCCAGCAAGTTCTCGGACAGGGAGAATGGCTACACCTTC.

This clone came up a few times. The gene calls are TRBV23-1 and TRBJ2-7, with no clear D. TRBV23-1 is known as an ORF, though its function is uncertain. The CDR3 length is 16 residues. The ends were cut back, 4 bases at V and 2 bases at J, with 18 bases in the middle. CDR3 protein: CASSPPQEVFTYEQYF. DNA of the CDR3: TGCGCCAGCAGTCCCCCCCAAGAGGTCTTCACCTACGAGCAGTACTTC.

This chain joins TRBV19 and TRBJ2-1; tentatively, D is TRBD2 (5 bases). Deletions cut 8 bases from V and 3 bases from J, with 8 bases between. Germline CDR1 is LNHDA and CDR2 is SQIVND (reference sequence). The CDR3 runs 12 residues. CDR3 region: CASSGVYNEQFF. CDR3 nucleotide sequence: TGTGCCAGTTCCGGGGTCTACAATGAGCAGTTCTTC.

This sequence joins TRBV29-1 and TRBJ2-2, with 7 bases identical to TRBD1. There are 17 residues in the CDR3. The V and J ends lost 7 bases and 0 bases, in that order; junction bases with no gene match: 14. The V gene's germline CDR1 is SQVTM and CDR2 ANQGSEA. The CDR3 region has the DNA TGCAGCGCCCAGGACAGGCTACCCACTTCGAACACCGGGGAGCTGTTTTTT. Translation gives CSAQDRLPTSNTGELFF.

J is TRBJ2-3 and V is TRBV9; 9 bases match TRBD1. The CDR3 extends over 18 amino acids. Looked up from germline, CDR1 is SGDLS and CDR2 is YYNGEE. J gave up 2 bases and V 0 bases, and 10 bases lay outside the gene matches. The CDR3 DNA sequence: TGTGCCAGCAGCGTAGCTACAGGTACAGGGGGCTTCACAGATACGCAGTATTTT. It codes for CASSVATGTGGFTDTQYF.

V is TRBV6-6 and J is TRBJ2-5; 8 nucleotides align to TRBD2. This CDR3 spans 16 amino acids. Germline CDR1 reads MNHNY; CDR2 reads SVGAGI (reference sequence). V shed 6 bases, J shed 4 bases, and the junction held 13 bases outside the gene matches. CDR3 coding DNA: TGTGCCAGCAGACGCCCGGGACTAGGGGGAGGAGAGACCCAGTACTTC. It encodes CASRRPGLGGGETQYF.

CDR3 coding DNA: TGTGCCAGCTCACCGTTCTCGTGGGAGGCCTATAATTCACCCCTCCACTTT. Amino acids: CASSPFSWEAYNSPLHF. This sequence joins TRBV18 and TRBJ1-6, with unresolved D. Germline CDR1 and CDR2: KGHSH and LQKENI. The CDR3 sequence is 17 residues long. The ends were cut back, 3 bases at V and 2 bases at J, with 14 bases in the middle. Using reference TRBV18 and TRBJ1-6 for the parts outside the CDR3, the full variable domain is NAGVMQNPRHLVRRRGQEARLRCSPMKGHSHVYWYRQLPEEGLKFMVYLQKENIIDESGMPKERFSAEFPKEGPSILRIQQVVRGDSAAYFCASSPFSWEAYNSPLHFGNGTRLTVT.

CDR3 loop: CASRPEQGAMGNQPQHF. DNA for the CDR3: TGTGCCAGCAGGCCGGAACAGGGGGCTATGGGCAATCAGCCCCAGCATTTT. The chain joins TRBV14 to TRBJ1-5, with TRBD1 identical over 9 bases. Germline CDR1 and CDR2: SGHDN and FVKESK. V trimming: 6 bases; J trimming: 2 bases; junction bases outside the gene matches: 11. The CDR3 is 17 amino acids.

This chain joins TRBV6-5 and TRBJ2-2; 9 bases line up with TRBD1. This CDR3 spans 16 amino acids. With V trimmed by 1 base and J by 4 bases, 4 bases remained unmatched. CDR1 MNHEY and CDR2 SVGAGI come from the germline V gene. The CDR3 here is CASSYFGTGTTGELFF. CDR3 DNA: TGTGCCAGCAGTTACTTCGGGACAGGGACCACCGGGGAGCTGTTTTTT.

This sequence joins TRBV18 and TRBJ2-5; 8 nucleotides agree with TRBD1. The CDR3 is made up of 15 amino acids. Germline-derived CDR1 and CDR2 are KGHSH and LQKENI. J was trimmed by 2 bases and V by 4 bases; bases with no gene match: 6. The CDR3 DNA is TGTGCCAGCTCACTGTTCCGACAGGGGCAAGAGACCCAGTACTTC. Its protein is CASSLFRQGQETQYF.

This rearrangement joins TRBV28 to TRBJ1-1, with D uncertain. Germline CDR1 is MDHEN and CDR2 is SYDVKM. V shed 6 bases and J shed 0 bases, with 14 bases lying between them. This CDR3 has 15 residues. The CDR3 nucleotides read TGTGCCAGCAGCCCCCCCGTCGTCTTGAACACTGAAGCTTTCTTT. As protein: CASSPPVVLNTEAFF. Full variable domain (remainder filled in from reference TRBV28 and TRBJ1-1): DVKVTQSSRYLVKRTGEKVFLECVQDMDHENMFWYRQDPGLGLRLIYFSYDVKMKEKGDIPEGYSVSREKKERFSLILESASTNQTSMYLCASSPPVVLNTEAFFGQGTRLTVV.